This TCR beta chain was sequenced for a study of shared clonotypes between healthy human individuals. Terminally differentiated effector memory CD45RA+ cells were left out of the naive CD8 fraction, which was CD45RO-negative and positively selected for CCR7. Data came from immunoSEQ multiplex PCR; TCRdb stores just in-frame clones and leaves some out. The sample consists of about 2.1 million clones, roughly 95% of them appearing once. The CDR3 runs 14 residues. Germline lookup yields CDR1 MNHNS and CDR2 SASEGT. Trimming cost V 4 bases and J 2 bases; bases outside gene matches: 5. This clonotype originated in a man between 18 and 35 years old in good health. Some clones in this sample may be carry-over from other donors' samples. The chain has TRBV6-1 and TRBJ2-7; 7 nucleotides match TRBD1. What was sequenced was naive CD8+ T cells from PBMCs. In DNA form, the CDR3 reads TGTGCCAGCAGTGTTGGACAGGAGACCTACGAGCAGTACTTC. Translating gives CASSVGQETYEQYF.